The clone carrying this TCR beta chain was counted once. The data derive from a study of blood T cell repertoires in COVID-19. Across the study: Nucleic acid was either cDNA or gDNA, and it came from T cells, B-cell-depleted T cells, or PBMCs.

The assay was immunoSEQ multiplex PCR, and TCRdb's table has in-frame clones only and misses some. The sample includes about 370,000 clones, 85% to 90% seen only once; the top ten take approximately 1%. The CDR3 runs 14 residues. Germline loops: CDR1 PRHDT, CDR2 FYEKMQ (reference sequence). Trimming removed 4 bases from V and 4 bases from J; junction bases left unmatched: 7. Recruits, aged roughly 18 to 95 years, lived in 24 US areas. Cohorts were assigned according to the clinical history that participants reported. This chain connects TRBV13 to TRBJ2-7; 7 positions agree with TRBD2. Sample: PBMCs or T cells enriched from blood (not recorded which). The sequence came from a young man who had recovered from COVID-19. The CDR3 loop is CASSWGTINYEQYF. CDR3 bases: TGTGCCAGCAGCTGGGGGACTATTAATTACGAGCAGTACTTC.